This TCR beta chain was sequenced in a study of cytomegalovirus exposure and HLA in healthy donors. Study in general: The approximately 120 validation repertoires were reported in a later analysis to have been generated on the same platform as the roughly 720 first-cohort repertoires.

Deletions cut 0 bases from V and 6 bases from J, with 11 bases between. Germline CDR1 and CDR2: LGHNA and YSLEER. This CDR3 contains 14 residues. Sequencing was performed with immunoSEQ multiplex PCR; in TCRdb, only in-frame clones are kept and a portion is missing. Of about 110,000 clones listed, roughly 87% are singletons. This TCR was recovered from a woman younger than 30 in good health and CMV-seronegative. The chain joins TRBV4-3 to TRBJ1-2; possible D gene TRBD1, 6 bases. The sequenced sample was PBMCs. CDR3 bases: TGCGCCAGCAGCCAAGATTTTACAGGGAATGGCTACACCTTC. Protein: CASSQDFTGNGYTF.